This T cell receptor (beta chain) was identified during a study of tumor and adjacent non-tumor tissue in lung cancer. General observations from the study: Compared with tumor, normal lung showed significantly lower TCR diversity.

Germline V gene sequence: CDR1 MNHNY, CDR2 SVGAGI (reference sequence). Trimming shortened V by 0 bases and J by 4 bases, and 11 bases separated the two germline ends. The CDR3 has 15 amino acids. TCRbeta libraries were built with three rounds of nested PCR, modified from ARM-PCR. MiXCR was run by TCRdb on the multiplex PCR reads, yielding one entry per CDR3 protein. In the table there are approximately 140,000 distinct CDR3 sequences, approximately 72% of which are singletons. This sample's RNA came from whole unsorted tissue. Newly diagnosed lung cancer patients had thoracic surgery in China, August–November 2014, without prior chemotherapy. In the case of this clonotype: The antigen remains undetermined.

The chain uses TRBV6-6 and TRBJ2-3, with D perhaps TRBD2 (5 bases). This TCR was recovered from a man aged 55 to 70 with small cell lung cancer. The sequenced sample consisted of lung tumor tissue. The CDR3 bases are TGTGCCAGCAGTTACTCCGTCGTGAGGGCAGATACGCAGTATTTT. Its protein product is CASSYSVVRADTQYF.